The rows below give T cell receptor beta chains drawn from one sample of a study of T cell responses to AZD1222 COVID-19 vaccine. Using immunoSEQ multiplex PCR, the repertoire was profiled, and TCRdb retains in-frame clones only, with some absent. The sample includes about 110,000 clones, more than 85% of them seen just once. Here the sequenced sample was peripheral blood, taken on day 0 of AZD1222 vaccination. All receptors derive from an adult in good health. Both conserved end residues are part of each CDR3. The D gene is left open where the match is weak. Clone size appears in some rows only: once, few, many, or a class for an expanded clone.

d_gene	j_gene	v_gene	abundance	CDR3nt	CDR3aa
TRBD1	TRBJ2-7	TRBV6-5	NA	TGTGCCAGCAGTTACTCCCCGACAGGGGACTACGAGCAGTACTTC	CASSYSPTGDYEQYF
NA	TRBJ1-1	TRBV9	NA	TGTGCCAGCAGCGTAGAGAGGTGGAACACTGAAGCTTTCTTT	CASSVERWNTEAFF
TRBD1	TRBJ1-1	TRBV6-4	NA	TGTGCCAGCAGTGACCCGGACAGGGGAAACACTGAAGCTTTCTTT	CASSDPDRGNTEAFF
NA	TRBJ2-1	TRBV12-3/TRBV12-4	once	TGTGCCACCAGTCCGGGGTACAATGAGCAGTTCTTC	CATSPGYNEQFF
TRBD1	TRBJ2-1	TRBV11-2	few	TGTGCCAGCAGCTCAAGACAGGGAAACGCCTACAATGAGCAGTTCTTC	CASSSRQGNAYNEQFF
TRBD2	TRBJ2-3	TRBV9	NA	TGTGCCAGCAGCGTAGGGATCGGGGGGGGGACAGATACGCAGTATTTT	CASSVGIGGGTDTQYF
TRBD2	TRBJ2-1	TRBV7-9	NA	TGTGCCAGCAGGTCCAGCGGGGGGGACCCCTACAATGAGCAGTTCTTC	CASRSSGGDPYNEQFF
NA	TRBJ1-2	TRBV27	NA	TGTGCCAGCAGTTTATCATTATTGGGTCGGGATGGCTACACCTTC	CASSLSLLGRDGYTF
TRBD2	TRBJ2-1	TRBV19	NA	TGTGCCAGTAGTACAGCGGGAGGGCCTAATGAGCAGTTCTTC	CASSTAGGPNEQFF
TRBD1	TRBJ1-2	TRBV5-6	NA	TGTGCCAGCAGCGCACAGGGGGCAGGAGGATATGGCTACACCTTC	CASSAQGAGGYGYTF
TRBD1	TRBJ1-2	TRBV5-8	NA	TGTGCCAGCAGCGTAGACAGGGGCTATGGCTACACCTTC	CASSVDRGYGYTF
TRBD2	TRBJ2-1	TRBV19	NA	TGTGCCAGTAGTAGACTAGCCGATGGGGCCTCCTACAATGAGCAGTTCTTC	CASSRLADGASYNEQFF
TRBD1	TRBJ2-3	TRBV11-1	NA	TGTGCCAGCAGCTCGGGACAGTTAACAGATACGCAGTATTTT	CASSSGQLTDTQYF
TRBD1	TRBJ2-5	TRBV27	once	TGTGCCAGCAGTTTAGAGGGGGCGCCCCAAGAGACCCAGTACTTC	CASSLEGAPQETQYF
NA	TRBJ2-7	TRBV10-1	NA	TGCGCCACCCCAACTAGCCCTCGGCCCTACGAGCAGTACTTC	CATPTSPRPYEQYF
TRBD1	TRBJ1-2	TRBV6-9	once	TGTGCCAGCAGTTATGAGCCAGGGGGTGATTATGGCTACACCTTC	CASSYEPGGDYGYTF
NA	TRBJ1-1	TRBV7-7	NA	TGTGCTAGCAGCTTAGCGCGAAGTAATAACAGTCTTCCGAACACTGAAGCTTTCTTT	CASSLARSNNSLPNTEAFF
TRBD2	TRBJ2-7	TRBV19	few	TGTGCCAGTAGTACTTCAGGACTAGCGGGGGACTACGAGCAGTACTTC	CASSTSGLAGDYEQYF
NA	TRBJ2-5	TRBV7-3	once	TGTGCCAGCAGCTTTCACCCGTACCAAGAGACCCAGTACTTC	CASSFHPYQETQYF
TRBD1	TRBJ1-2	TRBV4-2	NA	TGTGCCAGCAGCCAAGAATTCAGGGGGCAACTCGAGGGCTACACCTTC	CASSQEFRGQLEGYTF
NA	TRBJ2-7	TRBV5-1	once	TGCGCCAGCAGCTTAGGGGGGGACTGGTCCGGGCAGTACTTC	CASSLGGDWSGQYF
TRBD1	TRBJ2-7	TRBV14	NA	TGTGCCAGCAGCCAAGGTTCCGGGACAGGTTCCTACGAGCAGTACTTC	CASSQGSGTGSYEQYF
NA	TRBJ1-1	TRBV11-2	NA	TGTGCCAGCAGCTTAGTTAGGGGGACGGTAGAAGCTTTCTTT	CASSLVRGTVEAFF
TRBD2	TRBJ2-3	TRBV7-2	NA	TGTGCCAGCAGCTTAGGCCACCTAGCGGGAGCTGGAGATACGCAGTATTTT	CASSLGHLAGAGDTQYF
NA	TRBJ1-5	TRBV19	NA	TGTGCCAGTAGTATAGCAGGGTTCAATCAGCCCCAGCATTTT	CASSIAGFNQPQHF
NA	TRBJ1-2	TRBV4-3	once	TGCGCCAGCAGCCAAGATCGGGGGGACCATGGCTACACCTTC	CASSQDRGDHGYTF
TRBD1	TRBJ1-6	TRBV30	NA	TGTGCCTGGAGGCCCCCGGGACAGAATAATTCACCCCTCCACTTT	CAWRPPGQNNSPLHF
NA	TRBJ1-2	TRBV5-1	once	TGCGCCAGCAGCTTGGGCCAGTCCTATGGCTACACCTTC	CASSLGQSYGYTF
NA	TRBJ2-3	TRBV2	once	TGTGCCAGCTTGCTAACTAGGGGTAGGACAGATACGCAGTATTTT	CASLLTRGRTDTQYF
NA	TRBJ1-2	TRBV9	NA	TGTGCCAGCAGCGTAGGAAACTATGGCTACACCTTC	CASSVGNYGYTF
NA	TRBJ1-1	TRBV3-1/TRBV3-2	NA	TGTGCCAGCAGCCGGCGATCCAGGGGTAGGGAGAACACTGAAGCTTTCTTT	CASSRRSRGRENTEAFF
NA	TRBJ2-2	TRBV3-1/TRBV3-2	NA	TGTGCCAGCAGCCAACTGGTGTCCGGGGAGCTGTTTTTT	CASSQLVSGELFF
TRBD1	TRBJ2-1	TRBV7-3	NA	TGTGCCAGCAGCTCCGGGACAGGGGGATACAATGAGCAGTTCTTC	CASSSGTGGYNEQFF
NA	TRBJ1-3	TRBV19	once	TGTGCCAGTAGTAACCCCGGGGGGGCAACGGGAAACACCATATATTTT	CASSNPGGATGNTIYF
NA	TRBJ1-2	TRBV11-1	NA	TGTGCCAGCAGCCATACCGAACTCTATGGCTACACCTTC	CASSHTELYGYTF
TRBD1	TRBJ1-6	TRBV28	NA	TGTGCCAGCAGACCGACAGGGGGCCTTTGGTCACCCCTCCACTTT	CASRPTGGLWSPLHF
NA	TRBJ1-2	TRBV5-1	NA	TGCGCCAGCAGCTATGAGACTCCTAACTATGGCTACACCTTC	CASSYETPNYGYTF
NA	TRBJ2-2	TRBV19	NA	TGTGCCAGTAGTAGTGGGACCCGAGGCACCGGGGAGCTGTTTTTT	CASSSGTRGTGELFF
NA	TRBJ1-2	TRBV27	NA	TGTGCCAGCAGTCCCTGGGGAATCGGGATCGGCTACACCTTC	CASSPWGIGIGYTF
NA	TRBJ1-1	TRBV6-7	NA	TGTGCCAGCAGTTACTCGAATCGGAAATCCATGAACACTGAAGCTTTCTTT	CASSYSNRKSMNTEAFF
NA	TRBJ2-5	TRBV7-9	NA	TGTGCCAGCCGCGGAGTACCCGAGACCCAGTACTTC	CASRGVPETQYF
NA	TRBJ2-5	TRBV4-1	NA	TGCGCCAGCAGCCACACCTGGACAGTCCAAGAGACCCAGTACTTC	CASSHTWTVQETQYF
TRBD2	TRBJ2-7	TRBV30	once	TGTGCCGGGGAAAGAGCGGGAGTAGGCTACGAGCAGTACTTC	CAGERAGVGYEQYF
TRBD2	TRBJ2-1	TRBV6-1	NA	TGTGCCAGCAGTGTAGCGGGGAGCTCCTACAATGAGCAGTTCTTC	CASSVAGSSYNEQFF
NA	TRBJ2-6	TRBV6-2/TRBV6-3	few	TGTGCCAGCAGTTACGACACCTCTGGGGCCAACGTCCTGACTTTC	CASSYDTSGANVLTF
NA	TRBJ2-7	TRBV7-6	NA	TGTGCCAGCAGCTCCACCCACGAGCAGTACTTC	CASSSTHEQYF
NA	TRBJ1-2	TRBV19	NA	TGTGCCAGTAGTATCGACACCATGGGCGGCGGCTACACCTTC	CASSIDTMGGGYTF
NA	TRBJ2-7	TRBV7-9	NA	TGTGCCAGCAGATCCGGGGCTTCACGGGGGGAGCAGTACTTC	CASRSGASRGEQYF